This TCR beta chain comes out of a study of shared clonotypes between healthy human individuals. Naive CD8 cells were CD45RO-negative, positively selected for CCR7, excluding terminally differentiated effector memory CD45RA+ cells. Only in-frame clones appear in the TCRdb table, and some are missing; sequencing was by immunoSEQ multiplex PCR. The data contain about 2 million clones, about 95% of them singletons. The V end lost 1 base, the J end lost 1 base, and 7 bases lay between the germline ends. This CDR3 has 14 amino acids. CDR1 and CDR2 from the germline V gene are SGHAT and FQNNGV. The rearrangement joins TRBV11-2 to TRBJ1-1, with D unresolved. The receptor comes from a man younger than 35 in good health. The sample consisted of naive CD8+ T cells sorted from blood. The CDR3 region is CASSLARANTEAFF. CDR3 DNA: TGTGCCAGCAGCTTAGCTCGTGCGAACACTGAAGCTTTCTTT. The variable domain in full, completed from reference TRBV11-2 and TRBJ1-1, reads EAGVAQSPRYKIIEKRQSVAFWCNPISGHATLYWYQQILGQGPKLLIQFQNNGVVDDSQLPKDRFSAERLKGVDSTLKIQPAKLEDSAVYLCASSLARANTEAFFGQGTRLTVV.